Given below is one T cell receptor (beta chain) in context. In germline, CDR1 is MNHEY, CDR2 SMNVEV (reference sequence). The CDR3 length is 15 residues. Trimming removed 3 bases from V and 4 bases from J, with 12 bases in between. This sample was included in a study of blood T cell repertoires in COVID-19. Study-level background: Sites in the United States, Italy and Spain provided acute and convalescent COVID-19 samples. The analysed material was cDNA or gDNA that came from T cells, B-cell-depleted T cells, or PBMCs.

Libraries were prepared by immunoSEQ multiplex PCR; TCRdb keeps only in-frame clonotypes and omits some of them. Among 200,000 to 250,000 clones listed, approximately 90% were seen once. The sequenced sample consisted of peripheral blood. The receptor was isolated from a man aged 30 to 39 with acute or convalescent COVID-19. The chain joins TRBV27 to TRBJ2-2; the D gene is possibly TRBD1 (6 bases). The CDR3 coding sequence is TGTGCCAGCAGTTTTGGGGGCAGGGGCACCGGGGAGCTGTTTTTT. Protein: CASSFGGRGTGELFF.